Below, 11 T cell receptor beta chains from the same sample are listed, as sequenced in a study of human T cells and chemical hapten exposure. A single record per CDR3 protein comes from TCRdb applying MiXCR to the RACE reads. Of tens of thousands of distinct CDR3 sequences listed, 9% to 15% are singletons. Described time point: pre-sensitization, week 0. Regarding treatment: therapeutic diphenylcyclopropenone sensitization with weekly scalp DPC. The template was total RNA from unfractionated whole blood. Here the sequenced sample was whole blood, taken in connection with sensitization to the hapten diphenylcyclopropenone (DPC). The receptor source for this set is a woman aged 40 to 50 with alopecia areata. Some clones in this sample may be carry-over from other donors' samples.

Many counts were recorded for this clonotype. This chain links TRBV7-8 with TRBJ2-1, with TRBD2 matching over 9 bases. CDR1 and CDR2 from the germline V gene are SGHVS and FQNEAQ. CDR3 length: 14 residues. With 1 base clipped from V and 8 bases from J, the junction kept 3 bases outside the gene matches. The CDR3 protein is CASSLEAGGDEQFF. CDR3 coding DNA: TGTGCCAGCAGCTTAGAGGCGGGAGGGGATGAGCAGTTCTTC.

In this sample, this clonotype turned up a few times. The chain recombines TRBV4-1 with TRBJ2-1, with TRBD2 matching 13 bases. The germline V gene has CDR1 MGHRA and CDR2 YSYEKL. The CDR3 has 16 residues. V lost 5 bases to trimming and J lost 0 bases; unmatched junction nucleotides: 1. Here the CDR3 DNA reads TGCGCCAGCAGCAGGACTAGCGGGAGCTCCTACAATGAGCAGTTCTTC. Its protein is CASSRTSGSSYNEQFF.

The table lists this clonotype with many counts. V is TRBV6-6 and J is TRBJ1-2, with TRBD1 as a possible D gene (5 bases). The CDR3 totals 14 residues. The germline CDR1 and CDR2 sequences are MNHNY and SVGAGI (reference sequence). Trimming took off 2 bases at V and 4 bases at J, with 11 bases between the two ends. DNA for the CDR3: TGTGCCAGCAGTTACCCACAGGATACCTATGGCTACACCTTC. Protein sequence: CASSYPQDTYGYTF.

This clonotype was picked up many times. The CDR3 sequence is CASSYMGAGGSHEQFF. The CDR3 DNA sequence: TGTGCCAGCAGTTACATGGGTGCAGGGGGAAGCCATGAGCAGTTCTTC. The chain has TRBV6-6 and TRBJ2-1; 7 nucleotides match TRBD1. This CDR3 has 16 amino acids. Germline values: CDR1 MNHNY, CDR2 SVGAGI (reference sequence). Losses at the gene ends were 2 bases for V and 8 bases for J; bases not matched to a gene: 12.

About this clonotype: A much bigger clone sits one base away, suggesting this may be a read error. The chain couples TRBV12-3 or TRBV12-4 to TRBJ2-2; tentatively, D is TRBD1 or TRBD2 (5 bases each). This CDR3 has 15 amino acids. CDR3 in amino acids: CASSPLGPDTGEPFF. The CDR3 nucleotides are TGTGCCAGCAGCCCCTTGGGACCGGACACCGGGGAGCCGTTTTTT.

This clonotype appeared many times. The V and J genes are TRBV7-8 and TRBJ2-7; 15 nucleotides line up with TRBD2. CDR1 and CDR2 (germline): SGHVS, FQNEAQ. Trimming at V came to 0 bases and at J to 5 bases, leaving 8 bases not matched to a gene. The CDR3 spans 18 residues. Here the CDR3 DNA reads TGTGCCAGCAGCTTAGCCCGGACTAGCGGGAGGGCCCTGAACGAGCAGTACTTC. Translating it yields CASSLARTSGRALNEQYF.

This clonotype was counted ten times or more. The V gene is TRBV11-2, the J gene TRBJ2-2, with D perhaps TRBD1 (6 bases). The CDR3 totals 18 residues. Trimming took 6 bases from V and 2 from J, leaving 22 bases between them. The V gene's germline CDR1 is SGHAT and CDR2 FQNNGV. DNA for the CDR3: TGTGCCAGCAGGTTGTTCCCAACAGGGACCCTAAACACCGGGGAGCTGTTTTTT. Protein sequence: CASRLFPTGTLNTGELFF.

The chain combines TRBV28 with TRBJ2-1; either TRBD1 or TRBD2 may supply D (6 bases each). V lost 5 bases to trimming and J lost 3 bases, with 14 bases between them. From germline, CDR1 is MDHEN and CDR2 SYDVKM. The CDR3 is 15 residues long. The DNA for the CDR3 is TGTGCCAGCAGTCAAGGGGGGCCCAACTACAATGAGCAGTTCTTC. Its protein product is CASSQGGPNYNEQFF.

This clonotype was counted only a few times. V usage is TRBV6-2 or TRBV6-3 and J usage is TRBJ1-5; TRBD1 matches at 9 bases. The CDR3 spans 15 residues. Germline V gene lookup returns CDR1 MNHEY and CDR2 SVGEGT. The ends lost 5 bases at V and 7 bases at J; junction bases unmatched: 9. In DNA, the CDR3 is TGTGCCAGCAGTGGGGGACAGGGTTTTAACCAGCCCCAGCATTTT. Translated: CASSGGQGFNQPQHF.

In its sample, this clonotype was seen many times. The chain uses TRBV11-2 and TRBJ2-2, with D unclear. The germline V gene has CDR1 SGHAT and CDR2 FQNNGV. This CDR3 is 14 amino acids long. With 3 bases removed from V and 1 base from J, the gap between germline ends came to 6 bases. CDR3 nucleotide sequence: TGTGCCAGCAGCTTCCCAGAGAACACCGGGGAGCTGTTTTTT. Protein sequence: CASSFPENTGELFF.

This clonotype was recorded many times. V gene TRBV3-2 combines with J gene TRBJ1-6; no check of the table's D call, TRBD1, against the DNA was made. TRBV3-2 constitutes a pseudogene. The CDR3 length is 20 residues. The CDR3 loop is CASSHHYSTDRDECNSPLHF. The CDR3 nucleotides read TGTGCCAGCAGCCACCACTACAGCACAGACAGGGATGAGTGTAATTCACCCCTCCACTTT.